The clone carrying this T cell receptor (beta chain) was detected a few times. Its specificity is unknown. The ends lost 2 bases at V and 4 bases at J; junction bases unmatched: 6. From germline, CDR1 is DFQATT and CDR2 SNEGSKA (reference sequence). The CDR3 length is 15 residues. This record comes from a study of T-cell memory formation after mild COVID-19. Study observations and caveats: The second-wave clones peaking on day 37 were not confirmed as SARS-CoV-2-specific.

5'RACE primed from the constant segment yielded TCR alpha and TCR beta cDNA libraries bearing sample barcodes and UMIs. TCRdb used MiXCR to reprocess the 5' RACE reads, holding one entry per CDR3 protein. The table lists hundreds of thousands of distinct CDR3 sequences, roughly 18% of them singletons, with about 11% in the top ten. The sample was PBMCs or a T cell subset sorted from them (not recorded which). The V gene is TRBV20-1, the J gene TRBJ1-3, with 9 bases identical to TRBD1. The sequence came from an adult woman who had mild COVID-19 (a few samples of this study predate the infection). Cell type and time point are not known. The CDR3 sequence: CSARTGTGKGNTIYF. The CDR3 DNA follows: TGCAGTGCTAGAACCGGGACAGGGAAAGGAAACACCATATATTTT.